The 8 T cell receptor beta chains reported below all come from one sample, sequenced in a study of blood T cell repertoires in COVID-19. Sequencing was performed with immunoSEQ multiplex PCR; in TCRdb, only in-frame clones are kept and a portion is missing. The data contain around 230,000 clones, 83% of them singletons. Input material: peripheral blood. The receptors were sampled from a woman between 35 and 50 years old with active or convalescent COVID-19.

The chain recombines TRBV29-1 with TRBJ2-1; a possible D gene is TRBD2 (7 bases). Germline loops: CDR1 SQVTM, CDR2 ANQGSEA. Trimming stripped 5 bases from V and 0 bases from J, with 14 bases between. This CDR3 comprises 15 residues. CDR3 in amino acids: CSVFTGGASYNEQFF. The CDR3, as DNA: TGCAGCGTTTTCACGGGGGGCGCCTCCTACAATGAGCAGTTCTTC.

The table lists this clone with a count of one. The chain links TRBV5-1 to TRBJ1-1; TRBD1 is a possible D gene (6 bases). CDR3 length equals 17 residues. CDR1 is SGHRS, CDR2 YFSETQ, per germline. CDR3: CAGRGKWRIDSYTEAFF. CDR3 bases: TGCGCGGGAAGGGGGAAATGGAGGATAGACAGTTACACTGAAGCTTTCTTT. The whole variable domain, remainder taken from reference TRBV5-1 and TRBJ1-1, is KAGVTQTPRYLIKTRGQQVTLSCSPISGHRSVSWYQQTPGQGLQFLFEYFSETQRNKGNFPGRFSGRQFSNSRSEMNVSTLELGDSALYLCAGRGKWRIDSYTEAFFGQGTRLTVV.

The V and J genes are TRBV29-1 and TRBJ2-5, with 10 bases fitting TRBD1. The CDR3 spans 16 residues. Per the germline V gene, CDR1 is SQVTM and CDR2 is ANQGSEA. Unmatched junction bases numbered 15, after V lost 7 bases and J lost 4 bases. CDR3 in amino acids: CSGIRLTGTGAETQYF. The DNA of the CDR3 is TGCAGCGGAATTCGTCTTACCGGGACAGGGGCAGAGACCCAGTACTTC.

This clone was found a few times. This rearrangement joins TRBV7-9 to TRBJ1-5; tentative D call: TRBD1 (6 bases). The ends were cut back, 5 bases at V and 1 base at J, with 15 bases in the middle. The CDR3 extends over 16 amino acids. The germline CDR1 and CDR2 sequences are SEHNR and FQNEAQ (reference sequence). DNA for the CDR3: TGTGCCAGCAGCCCTTCAGGGGAGATCAGCAATCAGCCCCAGCATTTT. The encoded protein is CASSPSGEISNQPQHF.

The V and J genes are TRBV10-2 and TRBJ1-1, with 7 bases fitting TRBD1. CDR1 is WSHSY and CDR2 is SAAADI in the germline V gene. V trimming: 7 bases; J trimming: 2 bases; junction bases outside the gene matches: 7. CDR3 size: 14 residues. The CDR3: CASTSTGDNTEAFF. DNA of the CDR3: TGCGCCAGCACTTCAACAGGGGACAACACTGAAGCTTTCTTT.

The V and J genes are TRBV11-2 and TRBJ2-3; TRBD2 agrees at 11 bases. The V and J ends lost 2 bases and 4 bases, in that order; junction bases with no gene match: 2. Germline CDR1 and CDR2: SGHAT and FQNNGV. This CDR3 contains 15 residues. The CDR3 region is CASSLIAGGPDTQYF. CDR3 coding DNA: TGTGCCAGCAGCTTAATAGCGGGGGGGCCAGATACGCAGTATTTT.

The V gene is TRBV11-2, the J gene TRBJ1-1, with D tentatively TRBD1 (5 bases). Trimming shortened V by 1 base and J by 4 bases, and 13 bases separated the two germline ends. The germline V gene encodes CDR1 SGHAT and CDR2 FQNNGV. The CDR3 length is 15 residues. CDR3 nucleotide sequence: TGTGCCAGCAGCTTAGTTCGCCCAGGGTTCACTGAAGCTTTCTTT. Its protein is CASSLVRPGFTEAFF.

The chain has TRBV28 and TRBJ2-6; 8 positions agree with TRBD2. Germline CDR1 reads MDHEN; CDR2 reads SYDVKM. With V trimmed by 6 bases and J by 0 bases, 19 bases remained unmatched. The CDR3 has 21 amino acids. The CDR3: CASSHSLTKRGGFSGANVLTF. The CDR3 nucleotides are TGTGCCAGCAGCCACTCCTTAACCAAGCGCGGGGGGTTCTCTGGGGCCAACGTCCTGACTTTC.